This TCR beta chain was captured by sequencing in a study of cytomegalovirus exposure and HLA in healthy donors (dated by TCRdb to about 2017). For context, the study as a whole: An earlier analysis of roughly 610 of the donors reported 276 Gb of sequence data and 117 million unique TCR beta sequences obtained from about 179 million T cells. An earlier analysis of several hundred of the donors applied high-throughput TCR beta sequencing to assess whether each TCR beta V gene segment acted as functional or pseudogenic. Typing coverage varied by locus: roughly 620-630 donors for A, B, C, DRB1 and DQB1; more than 500 for DQA1; more than 600 for DPA1; around 490 for DPB1. Roughly 5 DR-DQ haplotypes were treated as single units for association and clustering because of strong linkage in the cohort. High-throughput TCR immunosequencing, statistical association of individual TCRs with disease status, and machine learning were combined to predict cytomegalovirus infection status. In a later analysis, previously published TCR beta repertoires from more than 500 donors were re-analyzed and high-resolution HLA genotyping was added so that TCR occurrence patterns could be studied. Among around 400 genotyped donors of the cohort, an average of about 240,000 unique TCR beta nucleotide sequences was sequenced per donor, of which about 18% were non-productive. The study aimed to test whether cataloging public T cell receptors could reveal signatures of past pathogen exposure. Along with the roughly 700-subject first cohort, a separate validation cohort of over a hundred different subjects was used. Genome-wide SNP genotypes for about 65% of the roughly 700 donors were used in a later genetic analysis, which treated that subset as a discovery cohort. The study profiled the T cell repertoires of about 720 subjects by immunosequencing and related them to cytomegalovirus serostatus. All discovery cohort repertoires had been generated using a single sequencing platform. Rather than drawing on any new phenotypic data, the later analysis identified candidate immune exposures from TCR beta sequences and the way those sequences occurred across donors. Roughly 300 gigabases of sequencing data and around 88 million unique TCR sequences made up an early release that covered several hundred HLA-typed donors. Of the 300 to 400 genotyped donors, approximately 83% fell in the genetic ancestry cluster associated with self-reported Caucasian donors. Donor age, sex, ethnicity and CMV serostatus were collected together with the repertoire data. Class I and class II HLA loci were covered by the typing at four-digit resolution.

The germline ends are 18 bases apart after V is trimmed by 1 base and J by 5 bases. The germline V gene provides CDR1 MGHRA and CDR2 YSYEKL. Counted from cysteine to phenylalanine, this CDR3 has 16 amino acids. The entry retains the CDR3 DNA only, 48 bases that are in frame from base 1. The cohort was made up of about 610 healthy bone marrow donors. At the time of sampling, all cohort members were nominally healthy, though unrecorded immune exposures were likely present. The donor was CMV seronegative and was included in the group of over 300 seronegative cohort members. Every donor gave a peripheral blood sample, and the peripheral blood mononuclear cells from that sample were used for TCR beta sequencing. Genomic DNA was extracted from the blood cell samples with the Qiagen DNeasy Blood Extraction Kit. A few counts support this clone. Its antigen remains unidentified. No much larger clone exists at a distance of one base, and base qualities are not known.

General findings and caveats noted by the study authors: The 87-base-pair reads could not distinguish some IMGT-functional V segments, including TRBV6-2 and TRBV6-3, so those segments were excluded. In a later genetic analysis, fewer N-insertions in productive TCRs were reported among donors in an Asian-associated ancestry cluster than the 666-donor mean. V-gene and J-gene trimming of TCR beta chains was associated with a missense DCLRE1C variant in a later genetic analysis, and the association was replicated in an independent cohort. The earlier analysis of about 600 of the donors excluded seventeen rarely observed V segments, including chromosome 9 orphons, because counts were too low. The sequencing pipeline was judged likely to have produced a cluster of highly shared sequence variants as a technical artifact. The presence/absence analyses assumed that sequencing depth was roughly uniform across donors, and that assumption may not be true. Across donors, most TCR sequences were observed very rarely, whereas some public TCRs were present in many individuals. A later analysis found that HLA-associated TCR beta chains were more clonally expanded and had lower generation probabilities than equally common non-associated chains. Because some donors lacked HLA typing at each locus, the association tests relied only on the typed subset. According to a later analysis, parvovirus B19, influenza, CMV and Epstein-Barr virus appeared linked to several top co-occurrence clusters. When HLA alleles, especially DR and DQ, strongly co-occurred, TCR associations were difficult to assign to individual alleles. In both the original and validation cohorts, the classifier was reported to diagnose cytomegalovirus status with high specificity and sensitivity. The study listed 164 TCR beta chains as associated with cytomegalovirus. The only immune exposure information available for the cohort was CMV serostatus. Linkage disequilibrium might explain the correlated functional status among segregating V segments, but an unknown experimental factor could not be excluded. A later analysis found that TCR association rates varied across HLA loci, with DRB1 alleles showing the most associated TCRs and HLA-C alleles the fewest. Broadly in line with IMGT annotations, most TCR beta V segments showed up in productive rearrangements about 90% or about 30% of the time in an earlier analysis of 450 to 750 of the donors. In vitro tests confirmed that a few of the cytomegalovirus-associated TCR beta chains recognize cytomegalovirus antigens. In this cohort, only TCR beta chains were sequenced, and detectable features were limited by the absence of alpha or paired-chain data. A later analysis found that most CMV-associated TCR beta chains appeared HLA-restricted, with HLA associations seemingly driven largely by CMV exposure. A further reported finding was that TCR beta sequences accurately predicted the HLA-A and HLA-B alleles for most subjects in the first cohort. It was suggested by the authors that the approach could potentially be generalized to other disease states and immunological phenotypes. In a later analysis, some 18,000 TCR beta sequences were associated with specific HLA alleles at a false discovery rate of 0.05.

Libraries were constructed by the immunoSEQ multiplex PCR assay. For the multiplex PCR, a mixture combining 60 forward primers for TCR Vbeta segments and 13 reverse primers for TCR Jbeta segments was used. The CDR3 region of rearranged TCR beta genes was amplified from genomic DNA by a multiplex PCR assay. The Illumina HiSeq System was used to sequence the amplified TCR beta libraries as 87-base-pair reads. The published analysis was carried out like this. A later analysis tallied about 77 million unique TCR beta chains across the 650 to 750 repertoires, and around 9.9 million of those chains were shared by two or more donors. A nearest-neighbor algorithm error-corrected the raw reads and collapsed the reads into unique sequences, merging closely related sequences to remove PCR and sequencing errors. To assign V, D and J gene segments, CDR3 sequences were aligned to IMGT reference sequences. For a sequence to be retained, a match of at least six nucleotides was required to both a V gene segment and a J gene segment. A rearrangement was called productive if the CDR3 had no stop codons and remained in frame with V and J, and every other rearrangement was called non-productive. CDR3 was defined by IMGT convention, running from the second conserved V-encoded cysteine to the conserved J-encoded phenylalanine. Sequences without an unambiguous match to a single V gene segment were excluded from the earlier analysis of several hundred of the donors. An earlier analysis of under 750 of the donors called V segments functional above 56.7% productive rearrangements and segregating when the between-donor standard deviation exceeded 5%. To diagnose cytomegalovirus status from the catalog of TCR beta chain sequences, a statistical classification framework was built. In a later analysis, V and J genes were assigned by comparing TCR nucleotide sequences against IMGT/GENE-DB human TR gene sequences. In a later analysis, CDR3 sequences and most-parsimonious VDJ recombination scenarios were assigned using the TCRdist pipeline. A later analysis defined each TCR beta chain by its CDR3 amino acid sequence plus V-gene family, and excluded reads lacking a unique V-gene family. In a later analysis, some 600 highly shared, low-generation-probability nucleotide sequences were removed to address suspected cross-contamination and a sequencing artifact. A later analysis calculated a clonal expansion index for each public chain from normalized within-repertoire ranks of inferred template counts. In a later analysis, generation probabilities were computed with a VDJ recombination model fitted to out-of-frame rearrangements, and the resulting probabilities were checked against IGoR. In a later analysis, TCR-TCR, TCR-HLA and TCR-CMV co-occurrence was scored with hypergeometric tests, and a repertoire-size bias correction was applied to TCR pairs. In a later analysis, false discovery rates were estimated by permuting HLA or CMV assignments 20 times. In a later analysis, co-occurring TCRs were grouped using DBSCAN, and TCRdist sequence similarity was added for clustering within HLA-allele-positive subsets. Co-occurrence clustering excluded repertoires with fewer than 30,000 or more than 120,000 public chains, plus five with anomalous nucleotide sharing. The source is immuneACCESS, and TCRdb retained only in-frame sequences with V and J called. Part of the clones is not carried over; for the studies checked, unresolved V genes explain less than half of this, and the remainder is unexplained. V and J calls and clone size come straight from that table; D and trimming were deduced from the DNA. For this sample there are 150,000 to 200,000 clones; around four fifths appear just once. 1.3% of the sample lies in the top ten.

The chain is encoded by TRBV4-1 joined to TRBJ2-7; no D gene can be assigned with confidence. Sequencing was done on a sample of PBMCs. This clonotype was sampled from a man aged 30 to 39 in good health and CMV-seronegative. The DNA sequence follows: TGCGCCAGCAGCCAAGTTTTGTCTGAACTGCCTCACGAGCAGTACTTC. This translates into CASSQVLSELPHEQYF.